This T cell receptor (beta chain) was retrieved from a study of blood T cell repertoires in COVID-19. In the study overall: PBMCs, B-cell-depleted T cells, or T cells were the source of the cDNA or gDNA that made up the material.

As originally analysed: Estimated nucleated cell counts came from reference gene primer amplification. Measured with immunoSEQ multiplex PCR; TCRdb has only the in-frame clones, and not every one. The V and J calls and clone size come from that table; D and trimming were worked out from the DNA. The sample lists about 66,000 clones, about nine tenths occurring once. CDR3 length equals 14 residues. The germline V gene encodes CDR1 WSHSY and CDR2 SAAADI. Trimming left V 8 bases short and J 0 bases short, with 12 bases between. The sequencing sample was made of peripheral blood. The receptor comes from a man aged 55 to 70 with acute or convalescent COVID-19. V is TRBV10-2 and J is TRBJ2-3; tentative D call: TRBD2 (6 bases). The chain's CDR3 is CASLGLSSTDTQYF. The CDR3 nucleotides are TGCGCCAGCCTGGGACTTTCTAGCACAGATACGCAGTATTTT.